The T cell receptor (beta chain) described here comes from a study of T-cell reconstitution after alpha-beta-depleted transplantation in children. Deletions cut 7 bases from V and 5 bases from J, with 21 bases between. Germline CDR1 and CDR2: MNHEY and SMNVEV (reference sequence). The CDR3 has 16 residues. At least ten counts were recorded for this clonotype. Unique molecular identifiers were incorporated during preparation of the TCRbeta library. One entry per CDR3 protein results from TCRdb running MiXCR on the PCR reads. The sample has some 530,000 distinct CDR3 sequences, around 13% seen once; the top ten hold roughly 5.4%.

The sample in question was PBMCs from the stem cell graft donor, obtained from the stem cell graft. This TCR was recovered from a human donor who donated a stem cell graft to a child with combined immunodeficiency. The chain uses TRBV27 and TRBJ2-1; D possibly matches TRBD1 or TRBD2 (5 bases each). The CDR3 loop reads CASTLMRQGVDNEQFF. CDR3 coding DNA: TGTGCCAGCACCCTTATGCGGCAGGGAGTTGACAATGAGCAGTTCTTC.